This T cell receptor beta chain came from a study of blood T cell repertoires in COVID-19. At the level of the study: Donors in the United States, Italy and Spain gave samples during acute or convalescent COVID-19. Sources were T cells, B-cell-depleted T cells, or PBMCs; the material itself was cDNA or gDNA.

Losses at the gene ends were 8 bases for V and 2 bases for J; bases not matched to a gene: 10. CDR1 is SGHRS and CDR2 is YFSETQ in the germline V gene. The CDR3 is 15 residues long. Source study methods: Reference gene primer amplification gave estimated nucleated cell counts. The method was immunoSEQ multiplex PCR; TCRdb's version includes in-frame clones alone and lacks a portion of them. V and J calls and clone size are given by that table; D and trimming were obtained from the DNA. Altogether 45,000 or so clones are present, roughly 84% being singletons, with the ten largest covering approximately 4.4%.

Sequencing was done on a sample of peripheral blood. This receptor was obtained from a woman aged 65 to 85 with acute or convalescent COVID-19. The chain recombines TRBV5-1 with TRBJ2-7, with 10 nucleotides matching TRBD2. In nucleotides, the CDR3 is TGCGCCAGTTACTCAGGGACTAGCGCTACCTACGAGCAGTACTTC. Residues: CASYSGTSATYEQYF.